This entry concerns a single T cell receptor beta chain. This specimen comes from a study of cytomegalovirus exposure and HLA in healthy donors. Looking at the study overall: Earlier sequencing of some 170 million T cells yielded around 100 million unique TCR beta sequences.

The CDR3 loop spans 14 amino acids. Per germline, CDR1 WSHSY and CDR2 SAAADI. V shed 7 bases, J shed 7 bases, and the junction held 7 bases outside the gene matches. Both 60 Vbeta primers and 13 Jbeta primers went into the PCR. Profiled with immunoSEQ multiplex PCR; TCRdb holds only in-frame clones, not every one. The table has more than 95,000 clones, about 80% seen once. Sample: PBMCs. The source is a man aged 30-40 years in good health and CMV-seronegative. The chain joins TRBV10-2 to TRBJ2-2; 9 nucleotides match TRBD2. Written as DNA, the CDR3 is TGCGCCAGCATGGGACTAGCAGGGGTCGGGGAGCTGTTTTTT. Protein product: CASMGLAGVGELFF.